This T cell receptor (beta chain) comes out of a study of graft-versus-host responses after intestinal transplantation. Repertoires were generated with immunoSEQ multiplex PCR, while TCRdb's copy carries only in-frame clones and drops some. The table has 90,000 to 120,000 clones, less than 90% seen once. The V and J ends lost 8 bases and 5 bases respectively, with 21 bases between them. The V gene's germline CDR1 is MGHDK and CDR2 SYGVNS. The CDR3 spans 15 residues. Concerning this clone itself: What it binds is unknown.

This TCR derives from a human donor who received an intestinal transplant. The chain carries TRBV25-1 and TRBJ2-5; D remains ambiguous. Here the sequenced sample was unstimulated CD4+ T cells sorted from spleen or lymph node cells, taken before intestinal transplant. CDR3 nucleotide sequence: TGTGCCAGCGAATCGTTAAGGGTTGTGGGGGAGACCCAGTACTTC. Protein product: CASESLRVVGETQYF.